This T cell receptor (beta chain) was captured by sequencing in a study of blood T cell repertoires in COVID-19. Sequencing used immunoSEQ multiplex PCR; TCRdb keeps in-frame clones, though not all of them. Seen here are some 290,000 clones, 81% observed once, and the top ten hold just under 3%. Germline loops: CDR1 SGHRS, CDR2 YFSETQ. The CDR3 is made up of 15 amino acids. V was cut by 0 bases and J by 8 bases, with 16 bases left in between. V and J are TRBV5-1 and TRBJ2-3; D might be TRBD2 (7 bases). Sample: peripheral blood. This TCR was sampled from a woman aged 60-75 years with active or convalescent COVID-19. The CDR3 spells CASSLVGGRDGTQYF. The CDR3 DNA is TGCGCCAGCAGCTTGGTAGGGGGGAGGGACGGTACGCAGTATTTT.